Listed below are T cell receptor beta chains from one sample, sequenced in a study of PD-L1 blockade in urothelial cancer. The table came from immunoSEQ multiplex PCR; TCRdb's copy has only in-frame clones and leaves some out. The sample holds more than 60,000 clones, almost 90% seen once. The sequenced sample was PBMCs, obtained around atezolizumab (anti-PD-L1) treatment. Every receptor here comes from a man in his fifties or sixties with urothelial cancer. The CDR3 runs from the conserved cysteine through the conserved F or W. D genes are given only for firm matches. Clone size is shown for a subset of rows, as once, few, many or a class of expanded clone.

j_gene: TRBJ2-1; abundance: NA; v_gene: TRBV6-6; d_gene: NA; CDR3nt: TGTGCCAGCAGTTATATACAGGGTGCTGAGCAGTTCTTC; CDR3aa: CASSYIQGAEQFF
j_gene: TRBJ2-3; abundance: NA; v_gene: TRBV5-1; d_gene: NA; CDR3nt: TGCGCCAGCAGCTTGGTTGCGGGGTCAGATACGCAGTATTTT; CDR3aa: CASSLVAGSDTQYF
j_gene: TRBJ2-7; abundance: once; v_gene: TRBV13; d_gene: NA; CDR3nt: TGTGCCAGCAGCGAACAGGGTTCCGAGCAGTACTTC; CDR3aa: CASSEQGSEQYF
j_gene: TRBJ1-1; abundance: NA; v_gene: TRBV2; d_gene: NA; CDR3nt: TGTGCCAGCAGCCCTGCAACAAGGGGCACTGAAGCTTTCTTT; CDR3aa: CASSPATRGTEAFF
j_gene: TRBJ2-4; abundance: NA; v_gene: TRBV5-1; d_gene: TRBD1; CDR3nt: TGCGCCAGCAGCTTGATAACAGGGGGGTACATTCAGTACTTC; CDR3aa: CASSLITGGYIQYF
j_gene: TRBJ1-2; abundance: NA; v_gene: TRBV2; d_gene: NA; CDR3nt: TGTGCCAGCAGAAACGACAGATCTAACTATGGCTACACCTTC; CDR3aa: CASRNDRSNYGYTF
j_gene: TRBJ2-7; abundance: NA; v_gene: TRBV7-9; d_gene: TRBD1; CDR3nt: TGTGCCAGCACCGGGACGGGGGACAGGGCCCACGAGCAGTACTTC; CDR3aa: CASTGTGDRAHEQYF
j_gene: TRBJ1-6; abundance: NA; v_gene: TRBV2; d_gene: NA; CDR3nt: TGTGCCAGTTCAGGGTTGAGCTCCTATAATTCACCCCTCCACTTT; CDR3aa: CASSGLSSYNSPLHF
j_gene: TRBJ2-5; abundance: NA; v_gene: TRBV5-4; d_gene: TRBD2; CDR3nt: TGTGCCAGCAGCTTGGGGGGCGGGGGGATCCAAGAGACCCAGTACTTC; CDR3aa: CASSLGGGGIQETQYF
j_gene: TRBJ2-5; abundance: NA; v_gene: TRBV20-1; d_gene: NA; CDR3nt: TGCAGTGCTAGGGTGCAGGGGACCCAGTACTTC; CDR3aa: CSARVQGTQYF
j_gene: TRBJ2-2; abundance: NA; v_gene: TRBV15; d_gene: TRBD2; CDR3nt: TGTGCCACCAGGCGCGGGAGGTACACCGGGGAGCTGTTTTTT; CDR3aa: CATRRGRYTGELFF
j_gene: TRBJ1-2; abundance: NA; v_gene: TRBV7-8; d_gene: TRBD1; CDR3nt: TGTGCCAGCAGCTTAGCCGGGTTCGGACAGGGAGGATACACCTTC; CDR3aa: CASSLAGFGQGGYTF
j_gene: TRBJ2-7; abundance: few; v_gene: TRBV7-3; d_gene: TRBD2; CDR3nt: TGTGCCAGCAGCTCAAGGGTGCGGGGGTCGAGCTCCTACGAGCAGTACTTC; CDR3aa: CASSSRVRGSSSYEQYF
j_gene: TRBJ1-4; abundance: NA; v_gene: TRBV2; d_gene: NA; CDR3nt: TGTGCCAGCAGTGGGGGGGAAAGAGAAAAACTGTTTTTT; CDR3aa: CASSGGEREKLFF
j_gene: TRBJ1-1; abundance: NA; v_gene: TRBV19; d_gene: NA; CDR3nt: TGTGCCAGTAGTAGTACAGCCAGCACTGAAGCTTTCTTT; CDR3aa: CASSSTASTEAFF
j_gene: TRBJ2-7; abundance: NA; v_gene: TRBV28; d_gene: NA; CDR3nt: TGTGCCAGCAGTTTGACTTCCTACGAGCAGTACTTC; CDR3aa: CASSLTSYEQYF
j_gene: TRBJ1-6; abundance: NA; v_gene: TRBV7-9; d_gene: NA; CDR3nt: TGTGCCAGCAGCTTAGGAGCCGATTCACCCCTCCACTTT; CDR3aa: CASSLGADSPLHF
j_gene: TRBJ1-5; abundance: NA; v_gene: TRBV30; d_gene: NA; CDR3nt: TGTGCCTGGAGTGACAGGGCGAGCAATCAGCCCCAGCATTTT; CDR3aa: CAWSDRASNQPQHF
j_gene: TRBJ2-3; abundance: NA; v_gene: TRBV15; d_gene: NA; CDR3nt: TGTGCCACCAGCAGCCCCGGGAGAGGGGTTAGAACAGATACGCAGTATTTT; CDR3aa: CATSSPGRGVRTDTQYF
j_gene: TRBJ1-2; abundance: few; v_gene: TRBV19; d_gene: TRBD1; CDR3nt: TGTGCCAGTAGAAAAGGGACAGACCGTTACTATGGCTACACCTTC; CDR3aa: CASRKGTDRYYGYTF
j_gene: TRBJ2-1; abundance: NA; v_gene: TRBV4-3; d_gene: NA; CDR3nt: TGCGCCAGCAGCCAAACCTCTAGCTACCCTTACAATGAGCAGTTCTTC; CDR3aa: CASSQTSSYPYNEQFF
j_gene: TRBJ1-2; abundance: NA; v_gene: TRBV5-1; d_gene: NA; CDR3nt: TGCGCCAGCAGCTTGGACACCTACTATGGCTACACCTTC; CDR3aa: CASSLDTYYGYTF